This TCR beta chain originates from a study of blood T cell repertoires in COVID-19. As for the study in general: COVID-19 samples collected from the United States, Italy and Spain covered acute and convalescent phases. Nucleic acid was either cDNA or gDNA, and it came from T cells, B-cell-depleted T cells, or PBMCs.

V lost 2 bases and J lost 5, with 13 bases in between. Germline-derived CDR1 and CDR2 are SGHDT and YYEEEE. This CDR3 is built from 14 residues. Authors' methods: Estimation of nucleated cell counts relied on the amplification of reference gene primers. The protocol was immunoSEQ multiplex PCR, while the TCRdb copy is restricted to in-frame clones and leaves out a portion. That table furnishes V, J and clone size, whereas the DNA furnished D and trimming. The sample lists around 180,000 clones, about 82% occurring once. Input material: peripheral blood. The genes are TRBV5-6 and TRBJ1-2, with a tentative D call TRBD1 (5 bases). The origin of this receptor is a woman aged 25 to 39 with acute or convalescent COVID-19. In DNA form, the CDR3 reads TGTGCCAGCAGCTTCCAGGGATTCGGGTATGGCTACACCTTC. Translated, it gives CASSFQGFGYGYTF.